The 7 T cell receptor beta chains presented below share a single source sample, sequenced in a study of beta chain features in type 1 diabetes. No antigen is known for these receptors. Study conclusions and caveats: Within each of all four CD4+ subsets, Type 1 diabetes patients had TCRB CDR3s that were moderately but significantly shorter.

Expressed TCRB transcripts were sequenced after all isolated RNA was converted to cDNA. TCRdb's copy holds only in-frame clones and misses some; the assay was immunoSEQ multiplex PCR. The table shows 640,000 or so clones, with over 11% occurring only once. Sequenced: naive CD4+ T cells from blood. Receptor source: a young man with type 1 diabetes.

The table lists this clone with a count of one. This sequence joins TRBV4-1 and TRBJ1-2; TRBD1 matches 10 bases. The CDR3 has 17 amino acids. With 1 base clipped from V and 4 bases from J, the junction kept 9 bases outside the gene matches. Germline assignment: CDR1 MGHRA and CDR2 YSYEKL. The CDR3 DNA reads as TGCGCCAGCAGCCAAGCTCCCCCGGGACAGGGGACCTATGGCTACACCTTC. Protein product: CASSQAPPGQGTYGYTF.

This sequence joins TRBV10-3 and TRBJ1-6; 10 bases map to TRBD1. V was pared by 7 bases and J by 8 bases, with 5 bases of the junction left unmatched. Per germline, CDR1 ENHRY and CDR2 SYGVKD. This CDR3 has 14 residues. In DNA form, the CDR3 reads TGTGCCATCAAACCGGGACAGGGGTATTCACCCCTCCACTTT. Encoded protein: CAIKPGQGYSPLHF.

The genes are TRBV5-1 and TRBJ2-1; the match to TRBD2 covers 9 bases. V trimming: 5 bases; J trimming: 1 base; junction bases outside the gene matches: 7. Germline V lookup: CDR1 SGHRS, CDR2 YFSETQ. The CDR3 is 16 amino acids. The CDR3 here is CASSEMAGGSYNEQFF. For the CDR3, the DNA is TGCGCCAGCAGTGAGATGGCGGGAGGGTCCTACAATGAGCAGTTCTTC.

The rearrangement joins TRBV19 to TRBJ2-5; no definite D call. The V and J ends lost 4 bases and 2 bases respectively, with 11 bases between them. This CDR3 region has 14 residues. Germline V gene lookup returns CDR1 LNHDA and CDR2 SQIVND (reference sequence). CDR3 DNA: TGTGCCAGTAGTACCCGGGCCCGACAAGAGACCCAGTACTTC. Protein sequence: CASSTRARQETQYF.

This clone was seen a handful of times. V usage is TRBV5-4 and J usage is TRBJ1-3, with 7 bases fitting TRBD1. The CDR3 runs to 16 residues. Germline CDR1 reads SGHNT; CDR2 reads YYREEE (reference sequence). J was trimmed by 4 bases and V by 1 base; bases with no gene match: 8. The CDR3 is CASSLTLGQRGNTIYF. The DNA for the CDR3 is TGTGCCAGCAGCTTGACCTTGGGACAGCGAGGAAACACCATATATTTT.

This clone occurred a few times. Other nucleotide sequences from this sample produce the same CDR3. The chain has TRBV15 and TRBJ2-1; no firm D call. This CDR3 has 11 amino acids. From germline, CDR1 is LNHNV and CDR2 YYDKDF (reference sequence). V was cut by 5 bases and J by 4 bases, with 3 bases left in between. CDR3 sequence (DNA): TGTGCCACCAGCGCGTACAATGAGCAGTTCTTC. Protein product: CATSAYNEQFF. The full variable domain, in which reference TRBV15 and TRBJ2-1 provide the parts outside the CDR3, is DAMVIQNPRYQVTQFGKPVTLSCSQTLNHNVMYWYQQKSSQAPKLLFHYYDKDFNNEADTPDNFQSRRPNTSFCFLDIRSPGLGDTAMYLCATSAYNEQFFGPGTRLTVL.

This clone was picked up a small number of times. The chain is built from TRBV18 and TRBJ1-2; 9 nucleotides match TRBD1. Germline values: CDR1 KGHSH, CDR2 LQKENI. V lost 2 bases and J lost 6; bases outside the gene matches: 4. The CDR3 is 14 residues long. CDR3 DNA sequence: TGTGCCAGCTCACCATGGGACAGGGAGGATGGCTACACCTTC. It encodes CASSPWDREDGYTF. The full variable domain, completed using reference TRBV18 and TRBJ1-2, is NAGVMQNPRHLVRRRGQEARLRCSPMKGHSHVYWYRQLPEEGLKFMVYLQKENIIDESGMPKERFSAEFPKEGPSILRIQQVVRGDSAAYFCASSPWDREDGYTFGSGTRLTVV.